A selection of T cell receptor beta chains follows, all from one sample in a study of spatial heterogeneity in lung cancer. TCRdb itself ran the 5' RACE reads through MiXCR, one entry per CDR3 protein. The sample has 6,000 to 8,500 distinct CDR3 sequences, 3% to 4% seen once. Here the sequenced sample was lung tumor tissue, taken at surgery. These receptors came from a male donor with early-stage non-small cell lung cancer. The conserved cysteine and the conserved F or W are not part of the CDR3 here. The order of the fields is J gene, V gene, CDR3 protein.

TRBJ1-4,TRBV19,ASSTGTGNNEKLF
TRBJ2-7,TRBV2,ASQAGDFYEQY
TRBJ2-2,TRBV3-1,ASSQGLELF
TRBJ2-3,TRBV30,AWSRSGGAGDTQY
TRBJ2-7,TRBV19,ASSLRDPPYEQY
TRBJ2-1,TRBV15,ATSPQSGLAGGLGF
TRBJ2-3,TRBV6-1,ASLPGASGTDTQY
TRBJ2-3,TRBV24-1,ATSDFGTGDTQY
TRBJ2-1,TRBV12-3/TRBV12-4,ASSLGLAGGYNEQF
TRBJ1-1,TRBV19,ASSRASGTGLNTEAF
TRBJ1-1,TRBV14,ASSQDYGWDRVGTEAF
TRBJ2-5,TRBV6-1,ASSPTGGRETQY
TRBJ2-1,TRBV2,ASSPLSGGNNEQF
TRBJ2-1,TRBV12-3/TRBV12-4,ASSHQGDEQF
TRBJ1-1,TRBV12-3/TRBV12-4,ASSRKTGGAF
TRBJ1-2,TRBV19,ASSPGQADYGYT
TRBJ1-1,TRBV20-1,SARDRMYTEAF
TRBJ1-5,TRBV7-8,ASSPRRSNQPQH
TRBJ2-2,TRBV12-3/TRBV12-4,ASSFIRLAAGTGELF
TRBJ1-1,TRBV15,ATSRGYQGADIEAF
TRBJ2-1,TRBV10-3,AISESDSGGDYNEQF
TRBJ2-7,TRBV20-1,STRDSSYEQY
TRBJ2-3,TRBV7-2,ASSTGYTDTQY
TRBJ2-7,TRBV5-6,ASSPGYRDQGLDEQY
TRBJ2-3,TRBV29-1,SAGTDPTDTQY
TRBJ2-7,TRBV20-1,SARVRYGTSGNSYEQY
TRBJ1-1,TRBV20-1,SAGPPGRNTEAF
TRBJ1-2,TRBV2,ASSSSRWGGYT
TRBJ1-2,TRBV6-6,ASSLRGGGYT
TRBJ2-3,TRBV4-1,ASSQDHASDTQY
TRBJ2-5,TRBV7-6,ASSPAGLAGGGETQY
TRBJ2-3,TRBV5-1,ASSLLAGSTDTQY
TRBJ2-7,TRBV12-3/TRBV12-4,ASSSFGDEQY
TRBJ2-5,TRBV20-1,SAREFGTREETQY
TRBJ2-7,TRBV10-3,AISETESYEQY
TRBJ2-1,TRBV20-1,SARTPGARNEQF
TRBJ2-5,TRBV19,ASRPTSGETQY
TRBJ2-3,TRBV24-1,ATSDLRGSTDTQY
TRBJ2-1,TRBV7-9,ASSSVGTTHRNEQF
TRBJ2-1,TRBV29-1,SVEYRFGEQF
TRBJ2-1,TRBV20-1,SAHVLNNEQF
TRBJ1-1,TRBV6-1,ASRGSKMNTEAF
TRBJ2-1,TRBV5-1,ASSFTGGQGKQGEQF
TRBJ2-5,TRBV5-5,ASSPDRGETQY